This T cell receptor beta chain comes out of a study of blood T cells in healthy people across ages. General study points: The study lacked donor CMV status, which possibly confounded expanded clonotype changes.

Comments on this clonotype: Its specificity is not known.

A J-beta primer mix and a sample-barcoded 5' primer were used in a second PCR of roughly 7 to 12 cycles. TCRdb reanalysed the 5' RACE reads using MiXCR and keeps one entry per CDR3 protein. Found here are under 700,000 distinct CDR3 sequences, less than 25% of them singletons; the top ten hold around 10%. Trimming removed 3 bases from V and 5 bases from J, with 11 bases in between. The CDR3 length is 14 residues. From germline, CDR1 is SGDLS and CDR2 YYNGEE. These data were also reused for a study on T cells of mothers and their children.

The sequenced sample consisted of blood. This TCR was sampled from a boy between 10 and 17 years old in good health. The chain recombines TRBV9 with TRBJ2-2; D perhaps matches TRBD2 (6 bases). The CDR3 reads CASSAGGVTGELFF. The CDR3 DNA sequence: TGTGCCAGCAGCGCCGGAGGGGTAACCGGGGAGCTGTTTTTT.